The 31 T cell receptor beta chains reported below all come from one sample, sequenced in a study of blood T cell repertoires in COVID-19 (TCRdb year 2020). The library was built by means of the immunoSEQ multiplex PCR assay. TCRdb took this table from immuneACCESS and kept in-frame rearrangements with V and J called. Such tables lack part of the clones; where checked against another copy, unresolved V genes explain under half of the gap, and the rest is unexplained. The sample table lists some 89,000 clones, roughly 90% of them with a count of one. Together, the top ten hold more than 2% of the sample. The sample was peripheral blood. The receptors come from a man aged 50 to 59 with acute or convalescent COVID-19.

V gene TRBV5-1 combines with J gene TRBJ1-6; 7 bases are a match to TRBD1. Germline values: CDR1 SGHRS, CDR2 YFSETQ. This CDR3 is 15 amino acids long. Trimming cost V 0 bases and J 7 bases; bases outside gene matches: 4. The CDR3 region has the DNA TGCGCCAGCAGCTTGGCCGGGACAGCAAATTCACCCCTCCACTTT. This translates into CASSLAGTANSPLHF. Complete variable domain (other parts from reference TRBV5-1 and TRBJ1-6): KAGVTQTPRYLIKTRGQQVTLSCSPISGHRSVSWYQQTPGQGLQFLFEYFSETQRNKGNFPGRFSGRQFSNSRSEMNVSTLELGDSALYLCASSLAGTANSPLHFGNGTRLTVT.

The chain has TRBV9 and TRBJ1-2; tentatively, D is TRBD1 (6 bases). This CDR3 has 15 residues. Germline CDR1 SGDLS, CDR2 YYNGEE. The V end was cut by 3 bases, the J end by 4 bases, with 16 bases between. The CDR3 sequence: CASSAQTGAFYGYTF. In DNA form, the CDR3 reads TGTGCCAGCAGCGCACAGACAGGAGCATTCTATGGCTACACCTTC.

The chain recombines TRBV30 with TRBJ1-3; maybe TRBD1 (6 bases). The CDR3 totals 16 residues. Looked up from germline, CDR1 is GTSNPN and CDR2 is SVGIG (reference sequence). V gave up 4 bases and J gave up 0 bases, with 16 bases separating them. The CDR3 DNA sequence: TGTGCCTGGACGAGGGGGTTGGTAAGCTCTGGAAACACCATATATTTT. Translated, it gives CAWTRGLVSSGNTIYF.

This chain connects TRBV7-9 to TRBJ2-7; perhaps TRBD1 as D (6 bases). The V end lost 5 bases, the J end lost 3 bases, and 14 bases lay between the germline ends. The CDR3 runs 14 residues. Germline V gene data show CDR1 as SEHNR and CDR2 as FQNEAQ (reference sequence). The CDR3 spells CASSPSDRNYEQYF. The CDR3 coding sequence is TGTGCCAGCAGCCCCTCGGACAGAAACTACGAGCAGTACTTC.

The V call is TRBV11-2, the J call TRBJ2-3, with 10 bases identical to TRBD2. This CDR3 is built from 15 residues. The V gene's germline CDR1 is SGHAT and CDR2 FQNNGV. The V segment lost 3 bases and the J segment 2 bases; nucleotides outside the gene matches: 2. The CDR3 DNA reads TGTGCCAGCAGCTTTAGCGGGGGGTACACAGATACGCAGTATTTT. It encodes CASSFSGGYTDTQYF.

The rearrangement links TRBV7-2 to TRBJ1-6, with TRBD1 matching over 10 bases. The V segment lost 5 bases and the J segment 10 bases; nucleotides outside the gene matches: 14. Germline values: CDR1 SGHTA, CDR2 FQGNSA. The CDR3 has 17 residues. CDR3 in DNA: TGTGCCAGCAGCCCTGGGCCCCCGGGACAGGGGTACTCACCCCTCCACTTT. Protein product: CASSPGPPGQGYSPLHF. Based on the CDR3 plus reference TRBV7-2 and TRBJ1-6, the full variable domain is GAGVSQSPSNKVTEKGKDVELRCDPISGHTALYWYRQSLGQGLEFLIYFQGNSAPDKSGLPSDRFSAERTGGSVSTLTIQRTQQEDSAVYLCASSPGPPGQGYSPLHFGNGTRLTVT.

The chain recombines TRBV3-1 (or the pseudogene TRBV3-2) with TRBJ2-2; 7 bases align to TRBD2. Germline V gene lookup returns CDR1 LGHDT and CDR2 YNNKEL (reference sequence). The CDR3 is 14 amino acids. V was pared by 4 bases and J by 4 bases, with 3 bases of the junction left unmatched. The CDR3 is CASSRRLATGELFF. CDR3 DNA sequence: TGTGCCAGCAGCCGACGACTAGCCACCGGGGAGCTGTTTTTT.

The chain uses TRBV7-2 and TRBJ1-1; D call uncertain. Between the trimmed V and J ends, which lost 1 base and 11 bases, there was a span of 11 bases. CDR3 length equals 12 residues. Looked up from germline, CDR1 is SGHTA and CDR2 is FQGNSA. DNA of the CDR3: TGTGCCAGCAGCTTAGTCGCGCGGGCGGCTTTCTTT. This translates into CASSLVARAAFF.

This clone was seen more than once but under ten times. V gene TRBV18 combines with J gene TRBJ1-1, with 9 bases lining up with TRBD1. CDR1 KGHSH and CDR2 LQKENI come from the germline V gene. The CDR3 is made up of 13 amino acids. V was pared by 4 bases and J by 8 bases, with 5 bases of the junction left unmatched. The CDR3 nucleotides are TGTGCCAGCTCACTTGGGACAGGGTCAGAAGCTTTCTTT. Its protein product is CASSLGTGSEAFF.

The chain uses TRBV19 and TRBJ2-1, with TRBD2 identical over 16 bases. CDR3 length: 19 residues. Germline V gives CDR1 LNHDA, CDR2 SQIVND (reference sequence). V was clipped by 5 bases and J by 2 bases; unmatched bases: 9. The CDR3, as DNA: TGTGCCAGTAGTCTGACTTACGGGACTAGCGGGAGGGCCTACAATGAGCAGTTCTTC. Translating gives CASSLTYGTSGRAYNEQFF.

V is TRBV9 and J is TRBJ2-3; the match to TRBD2 covers 10 bases. The CDR3 consists of 17 residues. Germline lookup yields CDR1 SGDLS and CDR2 YYNGEE. V was pared by 1 base and J by 3 bases, with 8 bases of the junction left unmatched. CDR3: CASSVSGGAPPTDTQYF. Written as DNA, the CDR3 is TGTGCCAGCAGCGTAAGCGGGGGGGCCCCTCCTACAGATACGCAGTATTTT.

The J gene is TRBJ2-1, the V gene TRBV9; a weak D match, TRBD2 (6 bases). Trimming removed 3 bases at V and 7 bases at J, with 14 bases between. Per germline, CDR1 SGDLS and CDR2 YYNGEE. The CDR3 is made up of 14 amino acids. The CDR3 region is CASSAPGRGNEQFF. The DNA of the CDR3 is TGTGCCAGCAGCGCCCCCGGGAGAGGGAATGAGCAGTTCTTC.

This chain connects TRBV7-9 to TRBJ2-1, with D possibly TRBD2 on 6 matching bases. The CDR3 is made up of 15 amino acids. The germline V gene has CDR1 SEHNR and CDR2 FQNEAQ (reference sequence). Between the trimmed V and J ends, which lost 1 base and 5 bases, there was a span of 12 bases. CDR3 DNA: TGTGCCAGCAGCTTAGGCGGGACGGCGAACAATGAGCAGTTCTTC. Translation gives CASSLGGTANNEQFF.

The rearrangement links TRBV4-1 to TRBJ1-1; D remains ambiguous. The CDR3 totals 15 residues. Germline lookup yields CDR1 MGHRA and CDR2 YSYEKL. Trimming left V 0 bases short and J 8 bases short, with 16 bases between. The CDR3 DNA sequence: TGCGCCAGCAGCCAAGAAAGTCAGGTGGATAGGGAAGCTTTCTTT. Translating gives CASSQESQVDREAFF.

The chain has TRBV6-5 and TRBJ2-3, with D unclear. Trimming left V 2 bases short and J 0 bases short, with 9 bases between. This CDR3 is 15 amino acids long. The germline V gene encodes CDR1 MNHEY and CDR2 SVGAGI. CDR3 sequence reads: CASSYGAASTDTQYF. The CDR3 region has the DNA TGTGCCAGCAGTTACGGCGCGGCTAGCACAGATACGCAGTATTTT.

This rearrangement joins TRBV3-1 (or the pseudogene TRBV3-2) to TRBJ1-3, with 7 bases aligning to TRBD1. There are 16 residues in the CDR3. Germline trimming cut 1 base from V and 4 bases from J; bases unmatched to any gene: 7. Germline CDR1 is LGHDT and CDR2 is YNNKEL (reference sequence). CDR3 sequence: CASSQGPGGLGNTIYF. In nucleotides, the CDR3 is TGTGCCAGCAGCCAAGGTCCAGGGGGGCTGGGAAACACCATATATTTT.

The chain recombines TRBV6-2 or TRBV6-3 with TRBJ1-5; D is unclear. The CDR3 has 16 amino acids. CDR1 is MNHEY and CDR2 is SVGEGT in the germline V gene. The germline V and J ends were trimmed by 4 bases and 3 bases, with 16 bases remaining between them. This chain's CDR3 is CASSLAGPGINQPQHF. The CDR3, as DNA: TGTGCCAGCAGTTTAGCGGGCCCGGGTATCAATCAGCCCCAGCATTTT.

The J gene is TRBJ1-3, the V gene TRBV4-1; D is undetermined. CDR3 length: 15 residues. V gave up 4 bases and J gave up 0 bases, with 10 bases separating them. Germline V CDR1 and CDR2: MGHRA, YSYEKL. This chain's CDR3 is CASSPASDSGNTIYF. For the CDR3, the DNA is TGCGCCAGCAGCCCCGCTTCAGACTCTGGAAACACCATATATTTT.

The chain combines TRBV24-1 with TRBJ1-1; perhaps TRBD1 as D (5 bases). The CDR3 extends over 13 amino acids. The germline V gene has CDR1 KGHDR and CDR2 SFDVKD. V lost 3 bases and J 5 bases, leaving 9 bases between the germline ends. This chain's CDR3 is CATSDPQGTEAFF. CDR3 nucleotides: TGTGCCACCAGTGATCCGCAGGGTACTGAAGCTTTCTTT.

The V gene is TRBV4-3, the J gene TRBJ2-2; D is possibly TRBD2 (6 bases). Germline CDR1 and CDR2: LGHNA and YSLEER. Trimming removed 0 bases from V and 8 bases from J, with 16 bases in between. This CDR3 comprises 16 residues. The CDR3: CASSQDPPTSLGELFF. Here the CDR3 DNA reads TGCGCCAGCAGCCAAGATCCCCCTACTAGCCTGGGGGAGCTGTTTTTT.

The chain is built from TRBV2 and TRBJ2-1; 7 nucleotides agree with TRBD2. The CDR3 loop spans 15 amino acids. CDR1 and CDR2 (germline): SNHLY, FYNNEI. The junction had 10 bases not matched to a gene; V was cut back by 5 bases and J by 6 bases. Written as DNA, the CDR3 is TGTGCCAGCAGTCTGATGGGGCGGGAGACCAATGAGCAGTTCTTC. This translates into CASSLMGRETNEQFF.

The chain is built from TRBV6-6 and TRBJ1-5; 11 nucleotides agree with TRBD1. The junction had 10 bases not matched to a gene; V was cut back by 6 bases and J by 6 bases. CDR1 MNHNY and CDR2 SVGAGI come from the germline V gene (reference sequence). The length of the CDR3 is 16 residues. The CDR3 is CASSPTGQGAGQPQHF. The CDR3 DNA is TGTGCCAGCAGCCCTACAGGACAGGGGGCAGGTCAGCCCCAGCATTTT.

The chain carries TRBV19 and TRBJ1-5; D not resolved. Germline loops: CDR1 LNHDA, CDR2 SQIVND (reference sequence). The V end lost 6 bases, the J end lost 6 bases, and 12 bases lay between the germline ends. The CDR3 contains 13 residues. This CDR3 is CASSPFGGQPQHF. The CDR3 DNA reads TGTGCCAGTAGCCCTTTCGGAGGTCAGCCCCAGCATTTT.

The CDR3 bases are TGTGCCAGTAGTACAGGACAGGGGATGATTCAGCCCCAGCATTTT. Protein: CASSTGQGMIQPQHF. The chain carries TRBV19 and TRBJ1-5, with 9 bases fitting TRBD1. V shed 4 bases and J 6 bases; nucleotides not matched to a gene: 7. Germline values: CDR1 LNHDA, CDR2 SQIVND (reference sequence). The CDR3 sequence is 15 residues long.

This clone was found once. V usage is TRBV27 and J usage is TRBJ2-6, with D perhaps matching TRBD1 (5 bases). The germline gives CDR1 MNHEY, CDR2 SMNVEV (reference sequence). Trimming shortened V by 2 bases and J by 2 bases, and 19 bases separated the two germline ends. This CDR3 has 19 residues. CDR3 loop: CASSLRGGGLLPGANVLTF. CDR3 nucleotides: TGTGCCAGCAGTTTAAGGGGCGGCGGTCTCCTACCTGGGGCCAACGTCCTGACTTTC.

The chain carries TRBV29-1 and TRBJ2-7, with D perhaps TRBD1 (5 bases). The CDR3 has 13 amino acids. Germline CDR1 SQVTM, CDR2 ANQGSEA. The ends were cut back, 5 bases at V and 2 bases at J, with 13 bases in the middle. The DNA of the CDR3 is TGCAGCGTTTTCCTGACAGATACCTACGAGCAGTACTTC. Translation gives CSVFLTDTYEQYF.

The rearrangement links TRBV5-1 to TRBJ2-3; 8 positions match TRBD1. V dropped 0 bases and J dropped 7; count of bases not matched to a gene: 7. The CDR3 covers 15 residues. CDR1 is SGHRS and CDR2 is YFSETQ in the germline V gene. CDR3 DNA: TGCGCCAGCAGCTTGGAAACAGGGGGTGGTAATACGCAGTATTTT. The encoded protein is CASSLETGGGNTQYF.

The chain combines TRBV6-2 or TRBV6-3 with TRBJ2-4; 8 nucleotides match TRBD2. The CDR3 totals 14 residues. V lost 5 bases to trimming and J lost 6 bases; unmatched junction nucleotides: 6. CDR1 MNHEY and CDR2 SVGEGT come from the germline V gene. CDR3 protein: CASSPGGPGNIQYF. In DNA form, the CDR3 reads TGTGCCAGCAGTCCGGGGGGGCCGGGAAACATTCAGTACTTC.

For this clone: Additional DNA sequences in this sample encode the identical CDR3. The chain links TRBV6-5 to TRBJ2-2; TRBD1 matches at 7 bases. Germline CDR1 MNHEY, CDR2 SVGAGI. This CDR3 comprises 15 residues. The CDR3 DNA is TGTGCAAGCTCCTCCCGAGGGGGCAACACCGGGGAGCTGTTTTTT. Translating gives CASSSRGGNTGELFF.

J is TRBJ2-7 and V is TRBV6-5; D gene uncertain. The CDR3 extends over 12 amino acids. The germline V gene encodes CDR1 MNHEY and CDR2 SVGAGI. Trimming took 6 bases from V and 2 from J, leaving 8 bases between them. The CDR3 region is CASRSVTYEQYV. The CDR3 DNA follows: TGTGCCAGCAGGTCAGTCACCTACGAGCAGTACGTC.

This rearrangement joins TRBV5-4 to TRBJ2-1; 14 nucleotides align to TRBD2. V was pared by 3 bases and J by 6 bases, with 8 bases of the junction left unmatched. CDR3 length: 17 amino acids. The V gene's germline CDR1 is SGHNT and CDR2 YYREEE (reference sequence). The CDR3 DNA reads TGTGCCAGCAGCTGGCGACTAGCGGGAGGGCCACGCAATGAGCAGTTCTTC. Protein sequence: CASSWRLAGGPRNEQFF.